The subject of this entry is one T cell receptor beta chain. The antigen is undetermined. The sample comes from a study of shared clonotypes between healthy human individuals. It was at deep level that the assay was run. Every unsorted PBMC PCR replicate was loaded with about 300 ng DNA, approximately 30,000 T cell genomes. It was on ten immunoSEQ deep assay plates that unsorted PBMC DNA was sequenced. Repertoires were generated with immunoSEQ multiplex PCR, while TCRdb's copy carries only in-frame clones and drops some. The profile shows fewer than 500,000 clones, nearly 80% of them singletons. General observations from the study: Investigators collected only blood, and repertoires in tissues likely differ.

Sequencing was carried out using PBMCs. The source is a woman aged 40 to 55 in good health. Some clones in this sample may be carry-over from other donors' samples.

CDR3 loop: CASRTNTGELFF. As DNA, the CDR3 is TGCGCCAGCAGGACGAACACCGGGGAGCTGTTTTTT. The J gene is TRBJ2-2, the V gene TRBV5-1; D not resolved. The CDR3 length is 12 residues. Germline loops: CDR1 SGHRS, CDR2 YFSETQ. With 5 bases removed from V and 0 bases from J, the gap between germline ends came to 2 bases.